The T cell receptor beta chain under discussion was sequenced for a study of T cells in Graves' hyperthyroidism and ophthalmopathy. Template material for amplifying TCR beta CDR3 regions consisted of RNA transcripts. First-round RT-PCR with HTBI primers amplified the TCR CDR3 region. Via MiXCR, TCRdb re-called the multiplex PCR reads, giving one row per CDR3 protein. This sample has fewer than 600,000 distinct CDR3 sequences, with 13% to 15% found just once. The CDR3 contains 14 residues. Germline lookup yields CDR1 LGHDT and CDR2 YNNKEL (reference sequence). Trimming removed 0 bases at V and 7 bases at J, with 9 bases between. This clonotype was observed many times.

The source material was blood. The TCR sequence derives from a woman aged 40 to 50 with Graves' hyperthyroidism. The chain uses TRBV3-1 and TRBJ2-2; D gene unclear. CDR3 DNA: TGTGCCAGCAGCCAAGATCCCCTTATCGGGGAGCTGTTTTTT. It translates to CASSQDPLIGELFF.